This paragraph covers one TCR beta chain sequence. No antigen is known for it. This record belongs to a study of a mutant IDH1 vaccine in newly diagnosed glioma. The time point was: week 5, during vaccination. It was 300 ug of mutant IDH1 20-mer peptide that made up each vaccine dose, given with topical imiquimod. TCRdb keeps only in-frame clones here, not all; method: immunoSEQ multiplex PCR. The table lists 40,000 to 60,000 clones, about three quarters of them singletons. From germline, CDR1 is LNHDA and CDR2 SQIVND (reference sequence). V shed 7 bases and J shed 0 bases, with 10 bases lying between them. The CDR3 is 14 residues long.

The V gene is TRBV19, the J gene TRBJ1-3; D uncertain. This receptor was obtained from a woman aged 40 to 50 with glioma. Sequenced material: PBMCs, taken from a glioma patient whose treatment included an IDH1 peptide vaccine. CDR3 nucleotides: TGTGCCAGTATGAGACTAGACTCTGGAAACACCATATATTTT. As protein: CASMRLDSGNTIYF.